This T cell receptor beta chain stems from a study of T cells in narcolepsy. Study-level information: Healthy controls were enrolled alongside patients with narcolepsy type 1 or type 2. Study conclusions and caveats: Reportedly, autoreactive clonotypes were serially detected in patients' blood but not controls'.

Sequenced by immunoSEQ multiplex PCR; TCRdb stores in-frame clones only, minus some. The table has around 8,000 clones, about 63% seen once; the top ten hold roughly 23%. Regarding this clone: Its antigen remains unidentified.

The CDR3 has 14 residues. Per germline, CDR1 MDHEN and CDR2 SYDVKM. Trimming pared 8 bases from V and 7 bases from J, leaving 18 bases between. Sample: CD45RA- memory CD8+ T cells from PBMCs. This chain connects TRBV28 to TRBJ2-1; D is perhaps TRBD1 or TRBD2 (5 bases each). This TCR was sampled from a human donor with narcolepsy. The DNA for the CDR3 is TGTGCCAGCCAACGTAGGGACGGAGCTAATGAGCAGTTCTTC. Translating gives CASQRRDGANEQFF.